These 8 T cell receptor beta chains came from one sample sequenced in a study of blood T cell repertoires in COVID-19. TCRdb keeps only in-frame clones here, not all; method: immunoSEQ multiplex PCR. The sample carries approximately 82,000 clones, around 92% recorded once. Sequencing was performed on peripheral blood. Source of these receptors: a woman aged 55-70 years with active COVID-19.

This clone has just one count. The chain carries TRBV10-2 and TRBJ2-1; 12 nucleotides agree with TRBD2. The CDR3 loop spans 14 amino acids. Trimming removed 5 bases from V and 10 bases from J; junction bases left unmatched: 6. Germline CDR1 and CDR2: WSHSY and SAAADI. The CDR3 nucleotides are TGCGCCAGCAGTCGTCTAGCGGGGGGGCTCGAGCAGTTCTTC. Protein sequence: CASSRLAGGLEQFF.

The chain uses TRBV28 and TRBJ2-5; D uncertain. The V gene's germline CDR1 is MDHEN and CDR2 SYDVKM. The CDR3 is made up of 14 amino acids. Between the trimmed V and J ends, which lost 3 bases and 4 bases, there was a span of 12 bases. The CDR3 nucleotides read TGTGCCAGCAGTTTTGTCCAGGCAGGAGAGACCCAGTACTTC. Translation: CASSFVQAGETQYF. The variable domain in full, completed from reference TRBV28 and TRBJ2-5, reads DVKVTQSSRYLVKRTGEKVFLECVQDMDHENMFWYRQDPGLGLRLIYFSYDVKMKEKGDIPEGYSVSREKKERFSLILESASTNQTSMYLCASSFVQAGETQYFGPGTRLLVL.

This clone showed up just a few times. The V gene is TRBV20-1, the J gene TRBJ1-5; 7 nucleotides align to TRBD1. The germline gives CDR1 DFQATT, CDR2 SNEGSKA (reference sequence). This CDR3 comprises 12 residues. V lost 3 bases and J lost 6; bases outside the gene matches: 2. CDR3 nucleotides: TGCAGTGCTAGTCGACAGGGTCAGCCCCAGCATTTT. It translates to CSASRQGQPQHF.

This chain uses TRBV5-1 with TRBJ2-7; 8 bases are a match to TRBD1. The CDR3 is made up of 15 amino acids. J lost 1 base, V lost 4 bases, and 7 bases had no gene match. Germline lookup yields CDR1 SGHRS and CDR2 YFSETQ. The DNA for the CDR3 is TGCGCCAGCAGCACCCGGACAGGGAAATCCTACGAGCAGTACTTC. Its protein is CASSTRTGKSYEQYF.

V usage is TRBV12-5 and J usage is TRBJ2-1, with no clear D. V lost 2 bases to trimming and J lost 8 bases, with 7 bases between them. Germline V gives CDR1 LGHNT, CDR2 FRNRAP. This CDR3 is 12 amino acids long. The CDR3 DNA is TGTGCTAGTGGTTTGCCACTCGATGAGCAGTTCTTC. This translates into CASGLPLDEQFF.

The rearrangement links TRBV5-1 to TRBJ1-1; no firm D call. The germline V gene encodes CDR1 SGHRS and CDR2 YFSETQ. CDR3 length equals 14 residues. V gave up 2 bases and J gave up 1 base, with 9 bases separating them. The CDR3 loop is CASSFGGRNTEAFF. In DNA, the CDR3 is TGCGCCAGCAGCTTCGGCGGGAGGAACACTGAAGCTTTCTTT.

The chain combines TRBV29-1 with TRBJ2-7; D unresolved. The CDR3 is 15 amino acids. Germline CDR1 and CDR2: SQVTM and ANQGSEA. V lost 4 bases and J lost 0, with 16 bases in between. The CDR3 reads CSVVDGYSSSYEQYF. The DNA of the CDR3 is TGCAGCGTTGTCGATGGTTACTCTAGCTCCTACGAGCAGTACTTC.

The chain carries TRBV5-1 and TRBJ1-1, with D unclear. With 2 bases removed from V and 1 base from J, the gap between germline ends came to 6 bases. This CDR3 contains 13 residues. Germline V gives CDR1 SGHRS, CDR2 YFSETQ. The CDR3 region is CASSLFGNTEAFF. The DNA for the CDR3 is TGCGCCAGCAGCTTATTCGGGAACACTGAAGCTTTCTTT.